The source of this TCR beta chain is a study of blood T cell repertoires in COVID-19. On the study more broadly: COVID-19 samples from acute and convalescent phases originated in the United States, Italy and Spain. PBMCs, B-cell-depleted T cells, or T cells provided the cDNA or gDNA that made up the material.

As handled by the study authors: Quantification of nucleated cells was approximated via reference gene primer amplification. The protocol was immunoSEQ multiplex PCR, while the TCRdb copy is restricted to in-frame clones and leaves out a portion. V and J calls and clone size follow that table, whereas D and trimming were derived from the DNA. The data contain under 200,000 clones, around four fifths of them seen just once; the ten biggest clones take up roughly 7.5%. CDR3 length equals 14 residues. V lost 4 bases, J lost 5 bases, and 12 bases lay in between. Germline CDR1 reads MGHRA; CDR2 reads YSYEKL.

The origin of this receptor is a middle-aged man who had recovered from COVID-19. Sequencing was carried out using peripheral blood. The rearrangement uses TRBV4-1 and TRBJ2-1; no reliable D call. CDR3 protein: CASSRLEANNEQFF. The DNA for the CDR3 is TGCGCCAGCAGCCGCCTAGAGGCTAACAATGAGCAGTTCTTC.